These 12 T cell receptor beta chains came from one sample sequenced in a study of blood T cell repertoires in COVID-19. The data were produced by immunoSEQ multiplex PCR, yet TCRdb's version contains in-frame clones alone and is incomplete. The sample has about 490,000 clones, 80% to 90% seen once; the top ten hold roughly 3.2%. Specimen: peripheral blood. These receptors were collected from a human donor in a cohort sampled during active COVID-19.

The J gene is TRBJ1-4, the V gene TRBV19; 7 nucleotides agree with TRBD1. CDR3 length: 16 amino acids. Germline V CDR1 and CDR2: LNHDA, SQIVND (reference sequence). V dropped 3 bases and J dropped 5; count of bases not matched to a gene: 9. CDR3 loop: CASSINSGTANEKLFF. CDR3 nucleotides: TGTGCCAGTAGTATCAACTCGGGGACAGCGAATGAAAAACTGTTTTTT.

The chain joins TRBV6-6 to TRBJ1-2; no definite D call. The germline V and J ends were trimmed by 0 bases and 4 bases, with 9 bases remaining between them. The CDR3 is 14 residues long. From germline, CDR1 is MNHNY and CDR2 SVGAGI (reference sequence). The CDR3 DNA sequence: TGTGCCAGCAGTTACTCGCCAGAGGGCTATGGCTACACCTTC. Translation gives CASSYSPEGYGYTF.

The chain employs TRBV24-1 and TRBJ2-1, with TRBD2 matching over 9 bases. The CDR3 covers 15 residues. J was trimmed by 9 bases and V by 5 bases; bases with no gene match: 10. Germline V gives CDR1 KGHDR, CDR2 SFDVKD. The CDR3 is CATSGGMAGGLEQFF. CDR3 DNA: TGTGCCACCAGTGGGGGAATGGCGGGAGGGCTTGAGCAGTTCTTC.

The chain combines TRBV3-1 (or the pseudogene TRBV3-2) with TRBJ2-2; TRBD1 agrees at 10 bases. V shed 2 bases, J shed 3 bases, and the junction held 3 bases outside the gene matches. CDR3 length: 16 residues. Per germline, CDR1 LGHDT and CDR2 YNNKEL (reference sequence). The DNA of the CDR3 is TGTGCCAGCAGCCAAAGACAGGGGGCGGACACCGGGGAGCTGTTTTTT. Protein sequence: CASSQRQGADTGELFF.

The rearrangement joins TRBV10-3 to TRBJ1-6; D might be TRBD1 (6 bases). Germline CDR1 is ENHRY and CDR2 is SYGVKD. The CDR3 length is 14 residues. With 3 bases removed from V and 7 bases from J, the gap between germline ends came to 10 bases. The CDR3 DNA sequence: TGTGCCATCAGTGAACGGCAGGGGAATTCACCCCTCCACTTT. This encodes CAISERQGNSPLHF.

J is TRBJ2-2 and V is TRBV11-3; 11 positions agree with TRBD2. This CDR3 is built from 16 residues. Germline V CDR1 and CDR2: SGHNT, YENEEA. The V segment lost 4 bases and the J segment 4 bases; nucleotides outside the gene matches: 5. The CDR3 DNA is TGTGCCAGCAGCTCGGGGACTAGCGGTACCACCGGGGAGCTGTTTTTT. Translated, it gives CASSSGTSGTTGELFF.

This clone was seen a handful of times. V usage is TRBV5-1 and J usage is TRBJ2-7; 8 bases fit TRBD1. The CDR3 loop spans 14 amino acids. Germline lookup yields CDR1 SGHRS and CDR2 YFSETQ. V was pared by 2 bases and J by 1 base, with 2 bases of the junction left unmatched. In DNA form, the CDR3 reads TGCGCCAGCAGCTTCCGGGACAGGTCCTACGAGCAGTACTTC. It translates to CASSFRDRSYEQYF. Complete variable domain (other parts from reference TRBV5-1 and TRBJ2-7): KAGVTQTPRYLIKTRGQQVTLSCSPISGHRSVSWYQQTPGQGLQFLFEYFSETQRNKGNFPGRFSGRQFSNSRSEMNVSTLELGDSALYLCASSFRDRSYEQYFGPGTRLTVT.

This clone showed up just a few times. J is TRBJ2-6 and V is TRBV7-9; TRBD1 is a possible D gene (6 bases). This CDR3 region has 19 residues. The V gene's germline CDR1 is SEHNR and CDR2 FQNEAQ (reference sequence). Trimming shortened V by 5 bases and J by 3 bases, and 23 bases separated the two germline ends. Here the CDR3 DNA reads TGTGCCAGCAGCCTAATCGGGACACCCGAGAGGGGTGGGGCCAACGTCCTGACTTTC. Encoded protein: CASSLIGTPERGGANVLTF. The entire variable domain, with the rest obtained from reference TRBV7-9 and TRBJ2-6, is as follows: DTGVSQNPRHKITKRGQNVTFRCDPISEHNRLYWYRQTLGQGPEFLTYFQNEAQLEKSRLLSDRFSAERPKGSFSTLEIQRTEQGDSAMYLCASSLIGTPERGGANVLTFGAGSRLTVL.

This rearrangement joins TRBV2 to TRBJ2-1, with TRBD2 identical over 9 bases. This CDR3 is built from 15 residues. The J segment lost 4 bases and the V segment lost 10 bases, leaving 11 bases of the junction unmatched. Germline assignment: CDR1 SNHLY and CDR2 FYNNEI. CDR3 coding DNA: TGTGCCACCGGCCGAGGACTAGCGTTTTACAATGAGCAGTTCTTC. Translating gives CATGRGLAFYNEQFF. The variable domain in full, completed from reference TRBV2 and TRBJ2-1, reads EPEVTQTPSHQVTQMGQEVILRCVPISNHLYFYWYRQILGQKVEFLVSFYNNEISEKSEIFDDQFSVERPDGSNFTLKIRSTKLEDSAMYFCATGRGLAFYNEQFFGPGTRLTVL.

The rearrangement joins TRBV12-5 to TRBJ1-6; no clear D gene. Germline V gives CDR1 LGHNT, CDR2 FRNRAP. Trimming removed 1 base at V and 9 bases at J, with 16 bases between. The CDR3 has 16 residues. CDR3 in amino acids: CASGLALTSAGSPLHF. CDR3 nucleotide sequence: TGTGCTAGTGGTTTGGCACTAACAAGTGCTGGTTCACCCCTCCACTTT.

V is TRBV5-4 and J is TRBJ2-2; D may be TRBD1 (6 bases). Between the trimmed V and J ends, which lost 0 bases and 5 bases, there was a span of 11 bases. Looked up from germline, CDR1 is SGHNT and CDR2 is YYREEE (reference sequence). This CDR3 spans 15 amino acids. The CDR3 protein is CASSLVGAGTGELFF. CDR3 sequence (DNA): TGTGCCAGCAGCTTGGTGGGGGCTGGGACCGGGGAGCTGTTTTTT.

The rearrangement uses TRBV7-2 and TRBJ2-1; D not certain. Germline loops: CDR1 SGHTA, CDR2 FQGNSA. The CDR3 covers 14 residues. The V end was cut by 1 base, the J end by 6 bases, with 10 bases between. CDR3: CASSLEAGTNEQFF. Written as DNA, the CDR3 is TGTGCCAGCAGCTTAGAGGCAGGTACCAATGAGCAGTTCTTC. The variable domain in full, with the rest retrieved from reference TRBV7-2 and TRBJ2-1, is GAGVSQSPSNKVTEKGKDVELRCDPISGHTALYWYRQSLGQGLEFLIYFQGNSAPDKSGLPSDRFSAERTGGSVSTLTIQRTQQEDSAVYLCASSLEAGTNEQFFGPGTRLTVL.